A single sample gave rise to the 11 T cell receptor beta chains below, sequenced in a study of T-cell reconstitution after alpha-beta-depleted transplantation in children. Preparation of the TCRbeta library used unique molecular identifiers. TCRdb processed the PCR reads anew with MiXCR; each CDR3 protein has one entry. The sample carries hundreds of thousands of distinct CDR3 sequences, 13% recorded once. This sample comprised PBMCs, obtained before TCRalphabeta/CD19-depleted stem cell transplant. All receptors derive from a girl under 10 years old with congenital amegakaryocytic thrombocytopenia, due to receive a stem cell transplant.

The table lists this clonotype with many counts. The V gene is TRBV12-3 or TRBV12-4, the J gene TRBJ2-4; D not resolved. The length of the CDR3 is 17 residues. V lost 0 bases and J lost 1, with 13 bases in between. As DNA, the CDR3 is TGTGCCAGCAGTTTAGCCCCCGCGACATTCGCCAAAAACATTCAGTACTTC. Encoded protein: CASSLAPATFAKNIQYF.

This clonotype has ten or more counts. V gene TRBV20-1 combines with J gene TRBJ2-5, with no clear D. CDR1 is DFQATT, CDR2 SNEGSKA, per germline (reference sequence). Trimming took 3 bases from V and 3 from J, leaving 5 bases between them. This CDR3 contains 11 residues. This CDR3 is CSASGEETQYF. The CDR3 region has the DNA TGCAGTGCTAGTGGAGAAGAGACCCAGTACTTC.

As DNA, the CDR3 is TGTGCCAGCAGTTCTCGGGCCCTAACCCTCCACTTT. Residues: CASSSRALTLHF. V gene TRBV12-3 or TRBV12-4 combines with J gene TRBJ1-6; D is unclear. The V end lost 4 bases, the J end lost 14 bases, and 12 bases lay between the germline ends. The CDR3 has 12 amino acids.

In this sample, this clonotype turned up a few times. CDR3 region: CASSPGQEGYEQFF. The CDR3 nucleotides read TGTGCCAGTAGTCCCGGACAGGAGGGTTATGAGCAGTTCTTC. The chain has TRBV19 and TRBJ2-1; D perhaps matches TRBD1 (7 bases). Trimming left V 5 bases short and J 8 bases short, with 16 bases between. Germline V gene data show CDR1 as LNHDA and CDR2 as SQIVND (reference sequence). This CDR3 region has 14 residues.

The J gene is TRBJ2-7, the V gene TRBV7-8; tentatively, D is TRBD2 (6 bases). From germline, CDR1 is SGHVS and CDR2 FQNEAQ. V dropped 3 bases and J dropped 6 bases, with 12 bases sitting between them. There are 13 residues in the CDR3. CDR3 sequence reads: CASSFFSGVEQYF. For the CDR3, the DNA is TGTGCCAGCAGCTTTTTTTCGGGGGTCGAGCAGTACTTC.

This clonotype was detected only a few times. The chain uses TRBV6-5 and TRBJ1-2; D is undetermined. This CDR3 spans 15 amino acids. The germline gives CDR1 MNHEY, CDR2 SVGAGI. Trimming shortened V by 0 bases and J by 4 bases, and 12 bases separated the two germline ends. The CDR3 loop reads CASSYSGRVGYGYTF. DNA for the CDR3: TGTGCCAGCAGTTACTCAGGAAGGGTAGGCTATGGCTACACCTTC.

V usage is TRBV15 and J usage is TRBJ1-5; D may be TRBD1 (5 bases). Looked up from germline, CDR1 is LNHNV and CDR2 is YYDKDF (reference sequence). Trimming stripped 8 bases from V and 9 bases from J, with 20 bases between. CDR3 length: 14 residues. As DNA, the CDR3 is TGTGCCACCGACCGGTCGCTGGAGGGACGGCCCCAGCATTTT. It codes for CATDRSLEGRPQHF.

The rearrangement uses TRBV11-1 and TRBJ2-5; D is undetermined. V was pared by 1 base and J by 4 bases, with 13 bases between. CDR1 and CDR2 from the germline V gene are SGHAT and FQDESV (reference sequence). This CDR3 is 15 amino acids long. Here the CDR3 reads CASSLGFGDGETQYF. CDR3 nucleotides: TGTGCCAGCAGCTTAGGGTTCGGAGACGGAGAGACCCAGTACTTC.

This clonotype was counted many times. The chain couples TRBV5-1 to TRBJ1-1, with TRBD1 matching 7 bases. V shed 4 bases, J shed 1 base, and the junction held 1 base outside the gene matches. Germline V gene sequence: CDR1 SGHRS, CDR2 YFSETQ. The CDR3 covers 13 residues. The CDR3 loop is CASSGTANTEAFF. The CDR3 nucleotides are TGCGCCAGCAGCGGGACAGCGAACACTGAAGCTTTCTTT.

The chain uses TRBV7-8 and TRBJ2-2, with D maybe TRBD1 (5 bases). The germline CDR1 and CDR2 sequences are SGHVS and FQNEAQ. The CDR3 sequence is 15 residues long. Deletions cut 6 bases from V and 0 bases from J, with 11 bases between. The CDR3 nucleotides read TGTGCCAGCAGACTTGACAGCGCGAACACCGGGGAGCTGTTTTTT. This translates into CASRLDSANTGELFF.

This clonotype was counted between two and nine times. The CDR3 nucleotides are TGTGCCAGCAGCTCGGGACTAGCGGGAGTTCCGCAGTATTTT. Protein: CASSSGLAGVPQYF. The rearrangement uses TRBV7-2 and TRBJ2-3, with TRBD2 matching over 14 bases. The germline V gene encodes CDR1 SGHTA and CDR2 FQGNSA. V shed 4 bases and J 10 bases; nucleotides not matched to a gene: 4. CDR3 size: 14 residues. The variable domain in full, with the rest retrieved from reference TRBV7-2 and TRBJ2-3, is GAGVSQSPSNKVTEKGKDVELRCDPISGHTALYWYRQSLGQGLEFLIYFQGNSAPDKSGLPSDRFSAERTGGSVSTLTIQRTQQEDSAVYLCASSSGLAGVPQYFGPGTRLTVL.